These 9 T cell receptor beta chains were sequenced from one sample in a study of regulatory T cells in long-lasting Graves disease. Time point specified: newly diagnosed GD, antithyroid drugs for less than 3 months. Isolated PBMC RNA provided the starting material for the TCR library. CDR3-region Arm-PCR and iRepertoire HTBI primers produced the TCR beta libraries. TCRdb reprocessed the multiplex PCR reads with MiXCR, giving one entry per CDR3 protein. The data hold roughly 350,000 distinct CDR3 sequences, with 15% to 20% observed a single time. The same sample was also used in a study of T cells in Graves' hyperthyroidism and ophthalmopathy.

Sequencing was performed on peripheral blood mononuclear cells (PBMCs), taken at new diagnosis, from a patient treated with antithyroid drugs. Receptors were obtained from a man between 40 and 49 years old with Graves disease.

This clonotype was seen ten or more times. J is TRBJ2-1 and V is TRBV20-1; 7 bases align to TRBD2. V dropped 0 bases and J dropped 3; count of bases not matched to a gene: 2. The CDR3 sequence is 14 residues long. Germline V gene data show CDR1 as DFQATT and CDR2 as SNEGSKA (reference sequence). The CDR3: CSARDPGGYNEQFF. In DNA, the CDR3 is TGCAGTGCTAGAGATCCGGGGGGCTACAATGAGCAGTTCTTC.

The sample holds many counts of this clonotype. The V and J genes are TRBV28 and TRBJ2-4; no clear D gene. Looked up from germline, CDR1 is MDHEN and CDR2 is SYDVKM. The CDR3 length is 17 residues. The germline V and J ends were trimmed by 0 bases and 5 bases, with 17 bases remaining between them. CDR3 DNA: TGTGCCAGCAGTTTATGGGGCTATGCAGGCGTTCAAAACATTCAGTACTTC. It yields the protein CASSLWGYAGVQNIQYF. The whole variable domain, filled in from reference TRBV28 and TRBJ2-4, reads DVKVTQSSRYLVKRTGEKVFLECVQDMDHENMFWYRQDPGLGLRLIYFSYDVKMKEKGDIPEGYSVSREKKERFSLILESASTNQTSMYLCASSLWGYAGVQNIQYFGAGTRLSVL.

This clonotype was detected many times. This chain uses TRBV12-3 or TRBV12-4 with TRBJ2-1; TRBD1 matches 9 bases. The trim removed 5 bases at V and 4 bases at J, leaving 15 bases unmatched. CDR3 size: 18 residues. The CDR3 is CASSPLSRGQGIYNEQFF. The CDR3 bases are TGTGCCAGCAGTCCCCTATCAAGGGGACAGGGTATATACAATGAGCAGTTCTTC.

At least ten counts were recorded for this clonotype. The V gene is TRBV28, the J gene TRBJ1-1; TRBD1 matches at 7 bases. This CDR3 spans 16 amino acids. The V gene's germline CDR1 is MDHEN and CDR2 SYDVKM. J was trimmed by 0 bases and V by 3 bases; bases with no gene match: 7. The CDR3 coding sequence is TGTGCCAGCAGTTTCAGGACAGGAGTTATGAACACTGAAGCTTTCTTT. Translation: CASSFRTGVMNTEAFF.

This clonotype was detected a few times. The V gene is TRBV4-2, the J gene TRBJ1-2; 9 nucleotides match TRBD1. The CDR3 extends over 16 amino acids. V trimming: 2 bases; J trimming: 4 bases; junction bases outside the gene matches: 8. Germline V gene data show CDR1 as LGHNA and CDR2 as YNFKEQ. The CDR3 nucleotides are TGTGCCAGCAGCCAACCCCCGGGACAGGGTGGCTATGGCTACACCTTC. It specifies CASSQPPGQGGYGYTF.

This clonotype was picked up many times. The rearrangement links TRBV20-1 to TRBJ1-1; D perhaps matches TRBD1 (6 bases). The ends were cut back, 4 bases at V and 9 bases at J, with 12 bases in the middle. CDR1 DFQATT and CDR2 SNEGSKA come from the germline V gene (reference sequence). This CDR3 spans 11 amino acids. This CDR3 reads CSATNGQKAFF. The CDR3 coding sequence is TGCAGTGCTACGAACGGACAGAAAGCTTTCTTT.

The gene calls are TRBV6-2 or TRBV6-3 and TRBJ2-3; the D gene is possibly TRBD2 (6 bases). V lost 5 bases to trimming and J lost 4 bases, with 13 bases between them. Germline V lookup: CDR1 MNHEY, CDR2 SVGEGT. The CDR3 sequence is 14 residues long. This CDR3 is CASSGGPWSDTQYF. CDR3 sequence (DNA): TGTGCCAGCAGTGGAGGGCCGTGGTCAGATACGCAGTATTTT.

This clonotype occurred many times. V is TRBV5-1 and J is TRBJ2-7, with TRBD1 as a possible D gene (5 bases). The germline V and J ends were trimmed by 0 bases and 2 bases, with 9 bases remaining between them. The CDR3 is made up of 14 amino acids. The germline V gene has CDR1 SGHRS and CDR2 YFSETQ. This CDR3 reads CASSLVAGPYEQYF. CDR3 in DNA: TGCGCCAGCAGCTTGGTTGCAGGGCCCTACGAGCAGTACTTC.

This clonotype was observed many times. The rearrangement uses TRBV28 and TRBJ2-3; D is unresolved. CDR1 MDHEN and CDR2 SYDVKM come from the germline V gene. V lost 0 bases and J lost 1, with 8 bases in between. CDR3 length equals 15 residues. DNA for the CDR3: TGTGCCAGCAGTTTATGGGCCCCCGGCACAGATACGCAGTATTTT. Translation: CASSLWAPGTDTQYF.